The text below deals with one TCR beta chain. A PCR-confirmed or clinician-diagnosed COVID-19 case had contacted exposed participants within 2 weeks of entry. This sample was taken from a study of blood T cell repertoires in COVID-19. Overall study: Whether acute or convalescent, the COVID-19 samples came from the United States, Italy and Spain.

Per the germline V gene, CDR1 is SGHTA and CDR2 is FQGNSA. J gave up 16 bases and V 4 bases, and 14 bases lay outside the gene matches. CDR3 length: 15 amino acids. Profiled with immunoSEQ multiplex PCR; TCRdb holds only in-frame clones, not every one. The sample includes approximately 380,000 clones, 90% to 95% of them seen just once. The receptor was isolated from a middle-aged woman who had been exposed to COVID-19. Material for sequencing was PBMCs or T cells enriched from blood (not recorded which). This sequence joins TRBV7-2 and TRBJ2-1; 12 bases fit TRBD2. CDR3 coding DNA: TGTGCCAGCAGCTCCCGACTAGCGGGAGTCAGGGGGGAATTCTTC. It codes for CASSSRLAGVRGEFF.